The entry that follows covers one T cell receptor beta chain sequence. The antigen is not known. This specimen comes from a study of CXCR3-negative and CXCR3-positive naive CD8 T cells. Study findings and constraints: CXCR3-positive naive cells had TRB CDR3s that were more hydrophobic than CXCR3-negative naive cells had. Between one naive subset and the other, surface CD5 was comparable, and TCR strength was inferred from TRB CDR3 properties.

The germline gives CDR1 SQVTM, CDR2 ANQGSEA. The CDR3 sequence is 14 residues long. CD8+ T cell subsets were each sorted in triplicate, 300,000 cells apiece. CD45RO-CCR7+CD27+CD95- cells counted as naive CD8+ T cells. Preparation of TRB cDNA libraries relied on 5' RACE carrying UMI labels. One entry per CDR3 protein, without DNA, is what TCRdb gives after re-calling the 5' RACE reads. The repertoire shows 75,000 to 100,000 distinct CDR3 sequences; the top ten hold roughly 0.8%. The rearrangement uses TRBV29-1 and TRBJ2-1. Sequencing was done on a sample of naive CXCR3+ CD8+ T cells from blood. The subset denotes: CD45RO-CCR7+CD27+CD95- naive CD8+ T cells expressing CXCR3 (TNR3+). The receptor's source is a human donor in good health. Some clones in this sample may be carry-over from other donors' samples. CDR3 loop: CSVESYSSYNEQFF.